The sequence of this T cell receptor (beta chain) was determined in a study of shared clonotypes between healthy human individuals. Whole-study findings and limits: Naive subsets generally exceeded memory subsets in estimated richness.

TCRdb's table, derived via immunoSEQ multiplex PCR, lists solely in-frame clones and lacks some. The sample consists of roughly 590,000 clones, nearly 97% of them appearing once. The CDR3 has 15 amino acids. Germline V gene sequence: CDR1 MDHEN, CDR2 SYDVKM. V was cut by 4 bases and J by 1 base, with 12 bases left in between. Regarding this clone: Antigen specificity is unknown.

Positively selected for CCR7, the CD45RO-negative cells used as naive CD8 cells excluded terminally differentiated effector memory CD45RA+ cells. This clonotype was obtained from a woman aged 30 to 39 in good health. The chain carries TRBV28 and TRBJ2-3; D call uncertain. Input material: naive CD8+ T cells sorted from blood. The CDR3, as DNA: TGTGCCAGCAGTTCTCCCCCCTCTGGCACAGATACGCAGTATTTT. This encodes CASSSPPSGTDTQYF.